The source of this T cell receptor (beta chain) is a study of blood T cell repertoires in COVID-19. Germline CDR1 and CDR2: MNHEY and SVGAGI. With V trimmed by 6 bases and J by 4 bases, 10 bases remained unmatched. There are 15 residues in the CDR3. Clones were sequenced by immunoSEQ multiplex PCR, and TCRdb holds only the in-frame ones, with some missing. The sample yields 95,000 to 130,000 clones, around four fifths seen once. The V gene is TRBV6-5, the J gene TRBJ2-7, with TRBD1 matching 9 bases. The origin of this receptor is a man aged 30 to 39 with acute or convalescent COVID-19. Sequencing input: peripheral blood. CDR3 sequence: CASSDPGTGNYEQYF. CDR3 DNA sequence: TGTGCCAGCAGCGATCCCGGGACAGGGAATTACGAGCAGTACTTC.